This TCR beta chain appears in the sequencing data of a study of cytomegalovirus exposure and HLA in healthy donors. Study findings and constraints: A later analysis linked a missense variant in DCLRE1C to the trimming of TCR beta V and J genes. Across all donors, roughly uniform sequencing depth was an assumption of the presence/absence analyses. CMV serostatus was the sole immune exposure data available.

This PCR relied on a set of 60 Vbeta primers and 13 Jbeta primers. Repertoires were generated with immunoSEQ multiplex PCR, while TCRdb's copy carries only in-frame clones and drops some. Of 200,000 or so clones in the sample, approximately 85% were seen once. As for this clone: The target antigen is unknown. The junction departs from germline at one end; a sequencing error may be responsible.

The CDR3 covers 16 residues. The germline CDR1 and CDR2 sequences are MNHEY and SVGAGI. The V call is TRBV6-5, the J call TRBJ2-7; 9 bases fit TRBD2. This sequence originates from a woman in her forties in good health and CMV-seronegative. The sequenced sample was PBMCs. The CDR3 nucleotides read TGTGCCAGCAGTTACCACCGGACTAGCGCCCCGGGCGAGCAGTGCTTC. Its translation is CASSYHRTSAPGEQCF.